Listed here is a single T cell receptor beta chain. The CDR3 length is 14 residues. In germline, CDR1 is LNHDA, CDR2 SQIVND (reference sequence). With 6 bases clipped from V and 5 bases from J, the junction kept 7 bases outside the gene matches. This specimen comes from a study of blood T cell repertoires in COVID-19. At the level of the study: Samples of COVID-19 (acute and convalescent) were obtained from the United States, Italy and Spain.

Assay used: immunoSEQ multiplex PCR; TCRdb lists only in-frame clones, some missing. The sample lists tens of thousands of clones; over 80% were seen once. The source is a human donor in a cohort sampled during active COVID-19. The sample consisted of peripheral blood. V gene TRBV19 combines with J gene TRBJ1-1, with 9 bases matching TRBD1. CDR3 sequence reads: CASSTGGLGTEAFF. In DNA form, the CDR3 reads TGTGCCAGTAGCACAGGGGGCTTGGGGACTGAAGCTTTCTTT.